Shown below are 9 T cell receptor beta chains from a single sample sequenced in a study of sequential checkpoint blockade in melanoma. Assay: immunoSEQ multiplex PCR; the TCRdb copy retains only in-frame clones and omits some. Of around 10,000 clones in the sample, about 80% were seen once. Treatment described: randomized to nivolumab then ipilimumab (arm A) or the reverse (arm B). The sample in question was CD8+ T cells sorted from blood (inferred from file names), obtained from a patient given nivolumab and ipilimumab in sequence. The receptor set was obtained from a human donor with melanoma.

This chain uses TRBV9 with TRBJ1-5; a possible D gene is TRBD1 (6 bases). The V and J ends lost 0 bases and 7 bases respectively, with 14 bases between them. The CDR3 has 15 residues. Germline CDR1 SGDLS, CDR2 YYNGEE. Here the CDR3 reads CASSVGGGAGQPQHF. Here the CDR3 DNA reads TGTGCCAGCAGCGTAGGGGGGGGCGCGGGACAGCCCCAGCATTTT.

This chain uses TRBV4-1 with TRBJ2-1, with D possibly TRBD2 on 6 matching bases. Germline values: CDR1 MGHRA, CDR2 YSYEKL. This CDR3 contains 17 residues. The V and J ends lost 0 bases and 3 bases respectively, with 15 bases between them. CDR3 DNA sequence: TGCGCCAGCAGCCAAGAAAGACCGGGAGACTTCTACAATGAGCAGTTCTTC. It encodes CASSQERPGDFYNEQFF.

The chain combines TRBV7-9 with TRBJ2-7; 8 bases match TRBD1. Losses at the gene ends were 8 bases for V and 1 base for J; bases not matched to a gene: 13. CDR3 length: 16 residues. Per germline, CDR1 SEHNR and CDR2 FQNEAQ (reference sequence). The chain's CDR3 is CASSGSADRASYEQYF. DNA for the CDR3: TGTGCCAGCTCGGGTTCCGCGGACAGGGCTTCCTACGAGCAGTACTTC.

J is TRBJ1-1 and V is TRBV7-8; 11 positions match TRBD1. The germline gives CDR1 SGHVS, CDR2 FQNEAQ. The V and J ends lost 4 bases and 4 bases, in that order; junction bases with no gene match: 2. This CDR3 is 14 amino acids long. CDR3 nucleotides: TGTGCCAGCAGCTATGGGACAGGGGGCACTGAAGCTTTCTTT. It encodes CASSYGTGGTEAFF.

The chain recombines TRBV27 with TRBJ2-7; 10 bases are a match to TRBD1. With 6 bases clipped from V and 3 bases from J, the junction kept 5 bases outside the gene matches. CDR3 length: 14 amino acids. Looked up from germline, CDR1 is MNHEY and CDR2 is SMNVEV (reference sequence). The CDR3 sequence is CASSGTGALYEQYF. CDR3 nucleotides: TGTGCCAGCAGCGGGACAGGGGCTCTCTACGAGCAGTACTTC.

The V and J genes are TRBV2 and TRBJ1-5; tentatively, D is TRBD1 (6 bases). Germline lookup yields CDR1 SNHLY and CDR2 FYNNEI. The CDR3 sequence is 14 residues long. The V end was cut by 3 bases, the J end by 4 bases, with 10 bases between. The CDR3 loop is CASSEGQGNQPQHF. The CDR3 coding sequence is TGTGCCAGCAGTGAGGGTCAGGGGAATCAGCCCCAGCATTTT.

This chain connects TRBV7-9 to TRBJ1-2; perhaps TRBD1 as D (5 bases). CDR1 and CDR2 from the germline V gene are SEHNR and FQNEAQ (reference sequence). V was cut by 5 bases and J by 1 base, with 14 bases left in between. The CDR3 covers 15 residues. The CDR3 loop reads CASSPGENLNYGYTF. CDR3 DNA sequence: TGTGCCAGCAGCCCGGGGGAAAATCTTAACTATGGCTACACCTTC.

The chain employs TRBV11-3 and TRBJ2-7; maybe TRBD1 (6 bases). V lost 5 bases, J lost 3 bases, and 8 bases lay in between. CDR3 length equals 12 residues. Germline lookup yields CDR1 SGHNT and CDR2 YENEEA. The CDR3 DNA reads as TGTGCCAGCAGCCTGGGACACTACGAGCAGTACTTC. Amino acid sequence: CASSLGHYEQYF.

The chain uses TRBV14 and TRBJ2-7, with D unresolved. V was pared by 1 base and J by 6 bases, with 10 bases between. The length of the CDR3 is 13 residues. Germline loops: CDR1 SGHDN, CDR2 FVKESK. The DNA for the CDR3 is TGTGCCAGCAGCCAAGTTCCGAACTCCGAGCAGTACTTC. This encodes CASSQVPNSEQYF.